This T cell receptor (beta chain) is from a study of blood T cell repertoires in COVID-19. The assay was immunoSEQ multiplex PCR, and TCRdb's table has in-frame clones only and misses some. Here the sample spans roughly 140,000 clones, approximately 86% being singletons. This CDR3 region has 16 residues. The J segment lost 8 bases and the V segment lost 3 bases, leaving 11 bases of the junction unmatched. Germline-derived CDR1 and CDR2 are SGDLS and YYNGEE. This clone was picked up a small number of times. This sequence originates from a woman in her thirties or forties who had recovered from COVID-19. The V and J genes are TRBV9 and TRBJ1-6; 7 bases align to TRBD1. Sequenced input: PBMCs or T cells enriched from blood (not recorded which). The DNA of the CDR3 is TGTGCCAGCAGCGCGACCAACAGGGGTAGCGATTCACCCCTCCACTTT. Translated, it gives CASSATNRGSDSPLHF. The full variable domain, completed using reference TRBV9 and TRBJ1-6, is DSGVTQTPKHLITATGQRVTLRCSPRSGDLSVYWYQQSLDQGLQFLIQYYNGEERAKGNILERFSAQQFPDLHSELNLSSLELGDSALYFCASSATNRGSDSPLHFGNGTRLTVT.